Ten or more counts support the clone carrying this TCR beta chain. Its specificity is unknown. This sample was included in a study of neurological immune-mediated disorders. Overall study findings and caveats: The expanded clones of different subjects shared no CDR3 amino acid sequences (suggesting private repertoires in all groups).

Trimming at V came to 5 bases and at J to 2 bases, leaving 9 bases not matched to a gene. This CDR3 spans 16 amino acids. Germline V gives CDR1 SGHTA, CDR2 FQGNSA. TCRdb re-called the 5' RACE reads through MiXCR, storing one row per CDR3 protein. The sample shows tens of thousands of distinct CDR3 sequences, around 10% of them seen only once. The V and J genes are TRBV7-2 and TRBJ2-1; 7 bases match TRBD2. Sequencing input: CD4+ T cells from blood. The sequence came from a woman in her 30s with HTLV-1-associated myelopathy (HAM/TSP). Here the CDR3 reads CASSRMGGGAYNEQFF. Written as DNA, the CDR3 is TGTGCCAGCAGCCGTATGGGGGGGGGTGCCTACAATGAGCAGTTCTTC.